What follows is one T cell receptor beta chain and its context. Its cognate antigen is unknown. V was clipped by 4 bases and J by 11 bases, with 21 bases between them. The length of the CDR3 is 13 residues. Germline V gene sequence: CDR1 GTSNPN, CDR2 SVGIG (reference sequence). The 5'RACE template-switching step produced TCR cDNA and added a universal primer site and UMIs. Each CDR3 protein is one row after TCRdb ran MiXCR on the 5' RACE reads. The repertoire holds 350,000 or so distinct CDR3 sequences, with roughly 8% as singletons. These data belong to a study of T cells after yellow fever vaccination. Overall study results and limits: Though weaker, the secondary response peaked faster, on day 5 versus 15. Researchers noted that a small share of clonotypes showed up in both CD4 and CD8 compartments. Most primary-vaccination clones reappeared after the booster (more than 95% CD4, 88% CD8).

The chain uses TRBV30 and TRBJ2-7; no clear D. Sequencing used PBMCs, obtained 45 days after the first yellow fever vaccination. The origin of this receptor is a man aged 18-30 years who received the YFV17D yellow fever vaccine. CDR3 region: CAWTPSSPARKYF. As DNA, the CDR3 is TGTGCCTGGACCCCCTCGAGTCCCGCTCGGAAGTACTTC.